This T cell receptor (beta chain) was recorded in a study of blood T cell repertoires in COVID-19. About this clone: Within the sample, other DNA sequences also encode this same CDR3.

Between the trimmed V and J ends, which lost 1 base and 3 bases, there was a span of 7 bases. This CDR3 has 13 amino acids. The germline V gene encodes CDR1 SGHRS and CDR2 YFSETQ. Sequenced by immunoSEQ multiplex PCR; TCRdb stores in-frame clones only, minus some. This table holds 300,000 to 350,000 clones, approximately 88% found once. Across 24 US areas, participants ranged in age from about 18 to 90 years. Recovery among Cohort 3 donors was established by two negative PCRs, clearance, or symptom resolution. Sequenced input: PBMCs or T cells enriched from blood (not recorded which). V is TRBV5-1 and J is TRBJ1-1; no definite D call. This clonotype originated in a man aged 25-45 years who had recovered from COVID-19. CDR3 sequence: CASSLKLDTEAFF. Here the CDR3 DNA reads TGCGCCAGCAGCTTGAAGCTAGACACTGAAGCTTTCTTT.